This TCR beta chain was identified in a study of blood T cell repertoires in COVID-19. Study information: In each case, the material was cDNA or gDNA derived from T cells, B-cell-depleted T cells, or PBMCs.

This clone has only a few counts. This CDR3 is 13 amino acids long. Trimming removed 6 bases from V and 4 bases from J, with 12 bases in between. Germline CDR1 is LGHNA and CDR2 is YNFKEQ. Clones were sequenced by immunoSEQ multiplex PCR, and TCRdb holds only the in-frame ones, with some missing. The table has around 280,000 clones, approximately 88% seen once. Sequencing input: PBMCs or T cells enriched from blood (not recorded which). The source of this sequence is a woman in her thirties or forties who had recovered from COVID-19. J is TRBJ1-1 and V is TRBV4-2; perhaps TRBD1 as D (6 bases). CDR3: CASRNREGTEAFF. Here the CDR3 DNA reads TGTGCCAGCAGGAACAGGGAGGGCACTGAAGCTTTCTTT.